The rows below give T cell receptor beta chains drawn from one sample of a study of T cell responses to AZD1222 COVID-19 vaccine. TCRdb keeps only in-frame clones here, not all; method: immunoSEQ multiplex PCR. The sample has 170,000 or so clones, about nine tenths seen once; the top ten hold roughly 1.6%. This material consisted of peripheral blood, taken on day 0 of AZD1222 vaccination. Source of these receptors: an adult in good health. CDR3s include the opening cysteine and the closing phenylalanine or tryptophan. D genes are given only for firm matches. Only some rows state a clone size, as once, few, many or a class for expanded clones.

d_gene	v_gene	j_gene	abundance	CDR3aa	CDR3nt
.	TRBV28	TRBJ1-4	.	CASSQRTETTNEKLFF	TGTGCCAGCAGTCAACGGACCGAGACAACTAATGAAAAACTGTTTTTT
TRBD1	TRBV9	TRBJ2-7	.	CASSAKDRGRSYEQYF	TGTGCCAGCAGCGCCAAAGACAGGGGGCGATCCTACGAGCAGTACTTC
TRBD1	TRBV4-1	TRBJ2-7	.	CASSKGRDRGYEQYF	TGCGCCAGCAGCAAAGGCCGGGACAGGGGCTACGAGCAGTACTTC
.	TRBV5-6	TRBJ2-3	once	CASSPLRETDTQYF	TGTGCCAGCAGCCCCCTCAGGGAAACAGATACGCAGTATTTT
TRBD2	TRBV18	TRBJ2-1	.	CASSRTSGGANEQFF	TGTGCCAGCTCAAGGACTAGCGGGGGGGCCAATGAGCAGTTCTTC
.	TRBV6-4	TRBJ2-6	.	CASSENPGANVLTF	TGTGCCAGCAGTGAGAACCCTGGGGCCAACGTCCTGACTTTC
.	TRBV6-5	TRBJ2-2	.	CASSYSGGMGTGELFF	TGTGCCAGCAGTTACTCCGGAGGGATGGGCACCGGGGAGCTGTTTTTT
.	TRBV28	TRBJ1-3	.	CASASEFSGNTIYF	TGTGCCAGTGCCTCAGAATTCTCTGGAAACACCATATATTTT
.	TRBV28	TRBJ1-1	.	CASSSPPGPNTEAFF	TGTGCCAGCAGTTCACCTCCGGGACCAAACACTGAAGCTTTCTTT
.	TRBV6-5	TRBJ2-2	.	CASSTLIDTGELFF	TGTGCCAGCAGTACCCTAATTGACACCGGGGAGCTGTTTTTT
.	TRBV6-5	TRBJ1-1	.	CASSYHPKGDTEAFF	TGTGCCAGCAGTTACCATCCGAAAGGAGACACTGAAGCTTTCTTT
.	TRBV5-6	TRBJ1-2	.	CASSFLGARGYTF	TGTGCCAGCAGCTTTTTGGGGGCGAGGGGCTACACCTTC
TRBD2	TRBV9	TRBJ2-3	.	CASSKSPTSVGDRDTQYF	TGTGCCAGCAGCAAGAGCCCTACTAGCGTGGGTGATAGAGATACGCAGTATTTT
.	TRBV24-1	TRBJ2-5	.	CATSDIETQYF	TGTGCCACCAGTGATATAGAGACCCAGTACTTC
.	TRBV27	TRBJ2-3	.	CASSLTQGKGDTQYF	TGTGCCAGCAGTTTAACGCAGGGTAAAGGGGATACGCAGTATTTT
.	TRBV3-1/TRBV3-2	TRBJ1-4	.	CASSFTGKSHHLFF	TGTGCCAGCAGCTTCACAGGGAAGTCGCATCACCTGTTTTTT
.	TRBV6-5	TRBJ1-1	.	CASGTATEAFF	TGTGCCAGCGGGACGGCCACTGAAGCTTTCTTT
.	TRBV6-5	TRBJ2-3	.	CASSYDGADTQYF	TGTGCCAGCAGTTACGATGGGGCAGATACGCAGTATTTT
.	TRBV6-2/TRBV6-3	TRBJ1-5	.	CASSQQGLGPQHF	TGTGCCAGCAGTCAACAGGGCCTGGGGCCCCAGCATTTT
.	TRBV18	TRBJ1-4	.	CASSPGLGEKLFF	TGTGCCAGCTCACCAGGGTTGGGTGAAAAACTGTTTTTT
TRBD2	TRBV27	TRBJ2-5	.	CASSSLLAGQETQYF	TGTGCCAGCAGTTCGCTGCTAGCGGGGCAAGAGACCCAGTACTTC
.	TRBV9	TRBJ2-3	once	CASSVEEGRADTQYF	TGTGCCAGCAGCGTAGAGGAGGGACGGGCAGATACGCAGTATTTT
TRBD1	TRBV6-6	TRBJ1-2	.	CASSSTGGEANYGYTF	TGTGCCAGCAGCTCTACAGGGGGCGAGGCTAACTATGGCTACACCTTC
TRBD1	TRBV28	TRBJ1-4	.	CASSTGTGSEKLFF	TGTGCCAGCAGCACCGGGACAGGGAGTGAAAAACTGTTTTTT
.	TRBV3-1/TRBV3-2	TRBJ1-5	.	CASSLHQDSHQPQHF	TGTGCCAGCAGCCTTCATCAGGACAGCCATCAGCCCCAGCATTTT
.	TRBV6-5	TRBJ1-2	.	CASSQPPFPGYTF	TGTGCCAGCAGTCAGCCGCCCTTCCCCGGCTACACCTTC
.	TRBV30	TRBJ2-7	.	CAWSAQGEGEQYF	TGTGCCTGGAGTGCACAGGGTGAAGGCGAGCAGTACTTC
.	TRBV5-1	TRBJ1-2	.	CASSLRQAGRDGYTF	TGCGCCAGCAGCTTGCGCCAGGCGGGGAGGGATGGCTACACCTTC
TRBD1	TRBV7-9	TRBJ1-2	.	CASSFPPGQGELYGYTF	TGTGCCAGCAGCTTCCCCCCGGGACAGGGAGAGCTCTATGGCTACACCTTC
.	TRBV4-2	TRBJ1-4	.	CASSQDLGATGEKLFF	TGTGCCAGCAGCCAAGATCTAGGTGCCACGGGGGAAAAACTGTTTTTT
.	TRBV29-1	TRBJ1-2	once	CSVKLGSGGARGYTF	TGCAGCGTAAAGTTGGGATCGGGGGGCGCGAGGGGCTACACCTTC
TRBD2	TRBV7-2	TRBJ2-2	.	CASSSGRGGNTGELFF	TGTGCCAGCAGCTCCGGGAGGGGTGGCAACACCGGGGAGCTGTTTTTT
.	TRBV18	TRBJ1-1	.	CASSHRRIENTEAFF	TGTGCCAGCTCACACCGACGGATTGAGAACACTGAAGCTTTCTTT
.	TRBV5-4	TRBJ1-2	.	CASSLPTGPVGGYTF	TGTGCCAGCAGCTTGCCAACCGGACCTGTGGGGGGCTACACCTTC
TRBD1	TRBV6-5	TRBJ1-1	.	CASSYRDRVSEAFF	TGTGCCAGCAGTTACCGGGACAGGGTTTCTGAAGCTTTCTTT
.	TRBV10-1	TRBJ2-2	.	CASSLNAGELFF	TGCGCCAGCAGCTTGAACGCCGGGGAGCTGTTTTTT
.	TRBV10-1	TRBJ2-3	.	CASSATDTDTQYF	TGCGCCAGCAGCGCCACCGACACAGATACGCAGTATTTT
TRBD2	TRBV2	TRBJ2-1	.	CASTDTTSGAWGEQFF	TGTGCCAGCACGGATACGACTAGCGGGGCTTGGGGTGAGCAGTTCTTC
.	TRBV5-1	TRBJ1-3	.	CASSLGEENTIYF	TGCGCCAGCAGCTTGGGGGAGGAGAACACCATATATTTT
TRBD1	TRBV7-3	TRBJ1-1	once	CASSLTSTGVAFF	TGTGCCAGCAGCTTAACTTCGACAGGGGTCGCTTTCTTT
.	TRBV5-6	TRBJ2-1	.	CASSPTLSSYNEQFF	TGTGCCAGCAGCCCGACATTGAGCTCCTACAATGAGCAGTTCTTC
TRBD2	TRBV2	TRBJ2-7	.	CASSVLAGVYEQYF	TGTGCCAGCAGTGTGCTAGCGGGGGTCTACGAGCAGTACTTC
.	TRBV12-5	TRBJ1-5	.	CASGLGRQDDSNQPQHF	TGTGCTAGTGGTTTGGGCCGACAGGACGATAGCAATCAGCCCCAGCATTTT
.	TRBV5-6	TRBJ2-7	.	CASSGTGLYEQYF	TGTGCCAGCAGCGGAACAGGTCTTTACGAGCAGTACTTC
.	TRBV10-3	TRBJ1-4	.	CAIRDSGEKLFF	TGTGCCATCAGGGACAGTGGTGAAAAACTGTTTTTT
.	TRBV18	TRBJ1-5	.	CASSPRQGSYQPQHF	TGTGCCAGCTCACCACGGCAGGGTTCCTATCAGCCCCAGCATTTT
.	TRBV3-1/TRBV3-2	TRBJ2-7	.	CASSQYYEQYF	TGTGCCAGCAGCCAGTACTACGAGCAGTACTTC
.	TRBV5-6	TRBJ2-7	once	CASSVRRDYEQYF	TGTGCCAGCAGCGTGCGACGGGACTACGAGCAGTACTTC
.	TRBV4-1	TRBJ2-1	.	CASSQAVAGLVDNEQFF	TGCGCCAGCAGCCAAGCGGTCGCGGGGCTAGTTGACAATGAGCAGTTCTTC
.	TRBV13	TRBJ1-1	.	CASSLEGGGTEAFF	TGTGCCAGCAGCTTAGAGGGCGGGGGCACTGAAGCTTTCTTT
TRBD1	TRBV5-5	TRBJ2-1	.	CASSETGLNEQFF	TGTGCCAGCAGCGAGACAGGGCTGAATGAGCAGTTCTTC
.	TRBV28	TRBJ1-4	.	CASRPQGLDWYEKLFF	TGTGCCAGCAGACCACAGGGTTTAGACTGGTATGAAAAACTGTTTTTT
.	TRBV2	TRBJ2-5	.	CASAPLRSTGQETQYF	TGTGCCAGCGCCCCCCTTAGGTCCACAGGACAAGAGACCCAGTACTTC
.	TRBV3-1/TRBV3-2	TRBJ2-5	.	CASGHRDQGQETQYF	TGTGCCAGCGGACACAGAGATCAGGGCCAAGAGACCCAGTACTTC